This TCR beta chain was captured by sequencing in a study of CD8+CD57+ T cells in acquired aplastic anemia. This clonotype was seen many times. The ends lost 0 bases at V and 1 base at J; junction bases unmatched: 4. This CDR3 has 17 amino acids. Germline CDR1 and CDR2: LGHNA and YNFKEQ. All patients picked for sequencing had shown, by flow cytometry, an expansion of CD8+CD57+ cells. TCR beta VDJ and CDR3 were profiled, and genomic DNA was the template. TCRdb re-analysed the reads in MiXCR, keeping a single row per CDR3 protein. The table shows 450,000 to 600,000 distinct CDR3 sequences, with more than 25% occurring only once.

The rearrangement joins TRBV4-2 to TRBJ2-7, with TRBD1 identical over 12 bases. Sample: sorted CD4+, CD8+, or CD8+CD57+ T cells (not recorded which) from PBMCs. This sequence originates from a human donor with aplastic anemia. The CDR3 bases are TGTGCCAGCAGCCAAGACAGGGACAGGGGGCCTTCCTACGAGCAGTACTTC. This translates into CASSQDRDRGPSYEQYF.